The TCR beta chain described here comes from a study of T cells in Graves' hyperthyroidism and ophthalmopathy. Study-level background: Specimen type is peripheral blood, collected at initial diagnosis prior to any treatment.

Remarks on this clonotype: Its antigen is currently unknown.

Over 18 months, lack of ophthalmopathy progression marked Graves' hyperthyroidism as stable. Amplification of TCR beta CDR3 regions used RNA as the template. Carried out on the TCR CDR3, a first-round RT-PCR used the HTBI primer set. TCRdb passed the multiplex PCR reads through MiXCR, listing each CDR3 protein once. Here the sample spans roughly 740,000 distinct CDR3 sequences, about 16% being singletons. Study-level points and caveats: By a 13 V-J model, ophthalmopathy was set apart from stable hyperthyroidism. Most thyroid clonotypes with frequency above 0.001 were detected in blood.

Trimming stripped 8 bases from V and 3 bases from J, with 22 bases between. This CDR3 is 16 amino acids long. The V gene's germline CDR1 is SEHNR and CDR2 FQNEAQ (reference sequence). This sequence joins TRBV7-9 and TRBJ1-1; no reliable D call. This receptor was obtained from a man aged 18 to 35 with Graves' hyperthyroidism. Sequenced material: blood. The CDR3 loop reads CASGIAGLGYHTEAFF. For the CDR3, the DNA is TGTGCCAGCGGCATAGCTGGCTTAGGGTATCACACTGAAGCTTTCTTT.